Listed below are T cell receptor beta chains from one sample, sequenced in a study of T cell repertoires in cytomegalovirus infection. TCRdb itself ran the reads through MiXCR, one entry per CDR3 protein. In the table there are 250,000 to 300,000 distinct CDR3 sequences, 8% to 9.5% of which are singletons. The sample was PBMCs. These receptor sequences come from a human donor in good health (CMV status not recorded). Some clones in this sample may be carry-over from other donors' samples. Both conserved end residues are part of each CDR3. D genes are given only for firm matches. Size values are once, few and many counts, or a class for expanded clones, and some rows have none.

j_gene: TRBJ1-3; v_gene: TRBV7-2; abundance: many; d_gene: TRBD1; CDR3nt: TGTGCCAGCAGCCCGGGACAGATTGGAAACACCATATATTTT; CDR3aa: CASSPGQIGNTIYF
j_gene: TRBJ1-3; v_gene: TRBV7-2; abundance: many; d_gene: .; CDR3nt: TGTGCCAGCACCCAGGACATCTCTGGAAACACCATATATTTT; CDR3aa: CASTQDISGNTIYF
j_gene: TRBJ1-5; v_gene: TRBV28; abundance: .; d_gene: TRBD1; CDR3nt: TGTGCCAGCAGCCCAGGGACAGGGGGACGGGGGCAGCCCCAGCATTTT; CDR3aa: CASSPGTGGRGQPQHF
j_gene: TRBJ2-5; v_gene: TRBV7-8; abundance: .; d_gene: TRBD2; CDR3nt: TGTGCCAGCAGAACCAGGACTAGTTCAGAGACCCAGTACTTC; CDR3aa: CASRTRTSSETQYF
j_gene: TRBJ1-5; v_gene: TRBV28; abundance: many; d_gene: TRBD1; CDR3nt: TGTGCCAGCAGTTTCCAAGGGGGCCCCAATCAGCCCCAGCATTTT; CDR3aa: CASSFQGGPNQPQHF
j_gene: TRBJ2-7; v_gene: TRBV27; abundance: .; d_gene: TRBD2; CDR3nt: TGTGCCAGCAGCCCGGCGATGATAGCGGGAGTTGAGCAGTACTTC; CDR3aa: CASSPAMIAGVEQYF
j_gene: TRBJ1-1; v_gene: TRBV20-1; abundance: few; d_gene: .; CDR3nt: TGCAGTGCTAGAGCCCAGAACACTGAAGCTTTCTTT; CDR3aa: CSARAQNTEAFF
j_gene: TRBJ2-2; v_gene: TRBV7-3; abundance: .; d_gene: .; CDR3nt: TGTGCCAGCAGCTTCCCTCCGCTAGGGTCCCAGAGGACCGGGGAGCTGTTTTTT; CDR3aa: CASSFPPLGSQRTGELFF
j_gene: TRBJ2-7; v_gene: TRBV7-2; abundance: many; d_gene: .; CDR3nt: TGTGCCAGCTCCAGGATCTCGGAAGAGCAGTACTTC; CDR3aa: CASSRISEEQYF
j_gene: TRBJ1-1; v_gene: TRBV5-1; abundance: many; d_gene: TRBD1; CDR3nt: TGCGCCAGCAGCTTGGGGCTGGACAGGGTGAACACTGAAGCTTTCTTT; CDR3aa: CASSLGLDRVNTEAFF
j_gene: TRBJ1-2; v_gene: TRBV20-1; abundance: many; d_gene: TRBD1; CDR3nt: TGCAGTGCCCGTGGACAGGGAACGCTCGGCTACACCTTC; CDR3aa: CSARGQGTLGYTF
j_gene: TRBJ2-5; v_gene: TRBV5-6; abundance: .; d_gene: .; CDR3nt: TGTGCCACCACGCGCGGGGGCGCTATATACCAAGAGACCCAGTACTTC; CDR3aa: CATTRGGAIYQETQYF
j_gene: TRBJ2-5; v_gene: TRBV7-2; abundance: few; d_gene: .; CDR3nt: TGTGCCAGCAGCTTCATCGGGAGAGCTCAAGAGACCCAGTACTTC; CDR3aa: CASSFIGRAQETQYF
j_gene: TRBJ1-2; v_gene: TRBV7-2; abundance: many; d_gene: .; CDR3nt: TGTGCCAGCAGCCCGTGGGGCTCCTATGGCTACACCTTC; CDR3aa: CASSPWGSYGYTF
j_gene: TRBJ2-7; v_gene: TRBV28; abundance: many; d_gene: .; CDR3nt: TGTGCCAGCAGTTTTTGGCAGAACGAGCAGTACTTC; CDR3aa: CASSFWQNEQYF
j_gene: TRBJ1-2; v_gene: TRBV28; abundance: few; d_gene: .; CDR3nt: TGTGCCAGCAGCTGGAGCGGGTCCTATGGCTACACCTTC; CDR3aa: CASSWSGSYGYTF
j_gene: TRBJ1-4; v_gene: TRBV5-5; abundance: many; d_gene: TRBD1; CDR3nt: TGTGCCAGCAGCCCGGGGACAGGCACAACTAATGAAAAACTGTTTTTT; CDR3aa: CASSPGTGTTNEKLFF
j_gene: TRBJ1-1; v_gene: TRBV3-1; abundance: .; d_gene: .; CDR3nt: TGTGCCAGCAGCCTGAACGGGATACAGGGAGTTGAAGCTTTCTTT; CDR3aa: CASSLNGIQGVEAFF
j_gene: TRBJ2-1; v_gene: TRBV7-2; abundance: many; d_gene: TRBD2; CDR3nt: TGTGCCAGCAGTCGAGGGACTAGCGGGGGGGGAAGCTCCTACAATGAGCAGTTCTTC; CDR3aa: CASSRGTSGGGSSYNEQFF
j_gene: TRBJ2-1; v_gene: TRBV20-1; abundance: .; d_gene: TRBD2; CDR3nt: TGCAGTGCTACCAAGATAGCGGGGGGTTACAATGAGCAGTTCTTC; CDR3aa: CSATKIAGGYNEQFF